This entry lists 12 T cell receptor beta chains sequenced from one sample in a study of human T cells and chemical hapten exposure. This sample's time point: patch test 3, about 24 weeks after DPC sensitization. Treatment noted: therapeutic diphenylcyclopropenone sensitization with weekly scalp DPC. TCRdb recomputed calls from the RACE reads with MiXCR, one row per CDR3 protein. This repertoire shows about 92,000 distinct CDR3 sequences, approximately 10% found once; its top ten account for about 0.95%. This specimen consisted of whole blood, obtained in connection with sensitization to the hapten diphenylcyclopropenone (DPC). The receptors derive from a woman in her 30s with alopecia areata. Some clones in this sample may be carry-over from other donors' samples.

This clonotype occurred many times. This chain uses TRBV5-6 with TRBJ1-1; D gene unclear. Germline CDR1 SGHDT, CDR2 YYEEEE. V lost 1 base and J lost 4, with 8 bases in between. The CDR3 totals 13 residues. Here the CDR3 DNA reads TGTGCCAGCAGCTTGATGACAAGCACTGAAGCTTTCTTT. Its protein product is CASSLMTSTEAFF. Full variable domain (remainder filled in from reference TRBV5-6 and TRBJ1-1): DAGVTQSPTHLIKTRGQQVTLRCSPKSGHDTVSWYQQALGQGPQFIFQYYEEEERQRGNFPDRFSGHQFPNYSSELNVNALLLGDSALYLCASSLMTSTEAFFGQGTRLTVV.

This clonotype was recorded a few times. The V gene is TRBV30, the J gene TRBJ1-4; D is unresolved. With 0 bases removed from V and 7 bases from J, the gap between germline ends came to 9 bases. Germline lookup yields CDR1 GTSNPN and CDR2 SVGIG (reference sequence). The CDR3 covers 13 residues. The CDR3 DNA sequence: TGTGCCTGGAGTGTCGGGTCGAGTGAAAAACTGTTTTTT. Its translation: CAWSVGSSEKLFF.

The chain has TRBV5-1 and TRBJ2-1, with 8 bases aligning to TRBD2. CDR3 length equals 15 residues. Germline V CDR1 and CDR2: SGHRS, YFSETQ. V gave up 6 bases and J gave up 4 bases; unmatched junction bases: 9. CDR3 in DNA: TGCGCCAGCACCCTGGGGCTAGCGGGTTACAATGAGCAGTTCTTC. Its protein product is CASTLGLAGYNEQFF.

This clonotype is a singleton in its sample. This sequence joins TRBV29-1 and TRBJ1-3; TRBD1 agrees at 7 bases. The CDR3 is 13 residues long. The germline gives CDR1 SQVTM, CDR2 ANQGSEA. V dropped 6 bases and J dropped 1; count of bases not matched to a gene: 3. The CDR3: CSVTGLSGNTIYF. CDR3 sequence (DNA): TGCAGCGTGACAGGGTTATCTGGAAACACCATATATTTT.

In its sample, this clonotype was seen many times. The genes are TRBV18 and TRBJ2-3; 8 bases line up with TRBD1. Looked up from germline, CDR1 is KGHSH and CDR2 is LQKENI. CDR3 length: 15 residues. V trimming: 6 bases; J trimming: 2 bases; junction bases outside the gene matches: 7. For the CDR3, the DNA is TGTGCCAGCTCCCTAGACAGGGGACCCACAGATACGCAGTATTTT. This encodes CASSLDRGPTDTQYF.

The chain carries TRBV24-1 and TRBJ2-3, with D uncertain. V was cut by 2 bases and J by 3 bases, with 11 bases left in between. This CDR3 spans 15 amino acids. The germline CDR1 and CDR2 sequences are KGHDR and SFDVKD. The CDR3 loop reads CATSDYLGATDTQYF. For the CDR3, the DNA is TGTGCCACCAGTGATTACCTCGGAGCAACAGATACGCAGTATTTT.

This clonotype was seen only a few times. CDR3 residues: CASSRDNTEAFF. In nucleotides, the CDR3 is TGTGCCAGCAGCCGCGACAACACTGAAGCTTTCTTT. The gene calls are TRBV7-3 and TRBJ1-1; D remains unclear. The V gene's germline CDR1 is SGHTA and CDR2 FQGTGA. CDR3 length: 12 residues. V was trimmed by 5 bases and J by 2 bases, leaving 6 bases between them.

There are many counts of this clonotype. The rearrangement uses TRBV5-1 and TRBJ2-1; 8 bases map to TRBD2. This CDR3 spans 18 amino acids. CDR1 is SGHRS, CDR2 YFSETQ, per germline. Trimming at V came to 0 bases and at J to 7 bases, leaving 15 bases not matched to a gene. CDR3 sequence (DNA): TGCGCCAGCAGCTTGGTAGCTTCCCTTACTAGCGGAAATAATGAGCAGTTCTTC. It is translated as CASSLVASLTSGNNEQFF.

This clonotype came up many times. The chain joins TRBV20-1 to TRBJ2-7; a possible D gene is TRBD1 (6 bases). The CDR3 loop spans 10 amino acids. V was shortened by 8 bases and J by 7 bases, with 12 bases between the two germline ends. The germline CDR1 and CDR2 sequences are DFQATT and SNEGSKA (reference sequence). The CDR3 nucleotides read TGCAGTCCACAGGGAGAGGAGCAGTACGTC. Protein product: CSPQGEEQYV.

The chain is built from TRBV2 and TRBJ2-7; 12 bases align to TRBD2. This CDR3 has 14 residues. Trimming removed 6 bases from V and 3 bases from J; junction bases left unmatched: 3. The V gene's germline CDR1 is SNHLY and CDR2 FYNNEI. CDR3 protein: CASRASGRGYEQYF. In nucleotides, the CDR3 is TGTGCCAGCAGAGCTAGCGGGAGGGGCTACGAGCAGTACTTC.

The gene calls are TRBV28 and TRBJ1-5; D uncertain. CDR1 and CDR2 from the germline V gene are MDHEN and SYDVKM. There are 12 residues in the CDR3. V was shortened by 6 bases and J by 9 bases, with 12 bases between the two germline ends. CDR3 sequence: CASSPPGRPQHF. In DNA, the CDR3 is TGTGCCAGCAGCCCCCCGGGGAGGCCCCAGCATTTT.

This clonotype occurred many times. The chain links TRBV7-2 to TRBJ1-5; the D gene is possibly TRBD1 (6 bases). The CDR3 has 17 amino acids. Trimming took 5 bases from V and 4 from J, leaving 21 bases between them. In germline, CDR1 is SGHTA, CDR2 FQGNSA. Written as DNA, the CDR3 is TGTGCCAGCAGCCGTAAAAGCCTAGCGGGGGCGAATCAGCCCCAGCATTTT. Amino acid sequence: CASSRKSLAGANQPQHF.